This T cell receptor beta chain was sequenced in a study of blood T cell repertoires in COVID-19 (dated by TCRdb to 2020 to 2021). A note on the overall study: Samples covering the acute and convalescent phases of COVID-19 were provided by collaborators in the United States, Italy and Spain. The dataset comprised deeply sampled blood TCRbeta repertoires from subjects exposed to, actively infected with, or recovered from COVID-19. Where available, HLA class I and class II types were taken from metadata supplied by the sample provider and were not determined by assay-based typing. The repertoires were made available in a free public database intended to serve as a resource for research on the immune response to SARS-CoV-2. Sample metadata almost always included a de-identified subject ID, COVID-19 status, age in years and sex. The samples were drawn from two sources: the first 160 participants of the ongoing ImmuneRACE study, and over 1,000 subjects contributed by 6 global collaborators. The material from the prospective study consisted of cDNA or gDNA derived from T cells, B-cell-depleted T cells, or PBMCs.

The collaborating institutions used their own protocols to collect whole blood in K2EDTA tubes. For TCRbeta analysis, collaborators shipped samples in one of three forms: frozen whole blood, isolated PBMCs, or DNA extracted from either of those sample types. Paper-wide results and their limitations: How much clinical and demographic metadata was included differed by source and by participant, and the metadata was provided uncurated.

TCRbeta CDR3 regions were amplified from genomic DNA by means of the immunoSEQ Assay, a bias-controlled multiplex PCR. The source study handled its data this way. The number of nucleated cells in each sample was estimated from the amplification of reference gene primers within the assay. To quantify the absolute abundance of each unique TCRbeta CDR3 rearrangement, sequence reads were collapsed and filtered. For each sample, productive Simpson clonality was calculated by taking the square root of Simpson's diversity index across productive rearrangements. TCRdb stores this immuneACCESS table with in-frame sequences only. Part of the clones is absent; in the studies checked, under half of the shortfall reflects unresolved V genes, and no reason is known for the rest. That table is the source of V, J and clone size, and D and trimming were worked out from the DNA. In this sample the table shows 65,000 to 75,000 clones, 83% of which occur a single time. The ten biggest clones cover 40% to 45% of the sample.

About this clone itself: It has no known antigen specificity. Nothing much larger sits one base from this clone, and base qualities are not available.

Its CDR3 holds 17 amino acids, cysteine through phenylalanine. Only CDR3 DNA is held: 51 bases, read in frame from base 1. The V end loses 1 base and the J end loses 5 bases, and a stretch of 17 bases separates them. Taken from the germline V gene, the CDR1 and CDR2 loops are SGHDN and FVKESK. The origin of this receptor is a man at least 80 years old with acute or convalescent COVID-19. The chain couples TRBV14 to TRBJ2-2; tentative D gene TRBD2, with 6 bases matching. Sequencing was carried out using peripheral blood. CDR3 region: CASSQGGRGYRTGELFF. In nucleotides, the sequence is TGTGCCAGCAGCCAAGGGGGACGGGGGTATCGGACCGGGGAGCTGTTTTTT. Outside the CDR3, residues come from the reference TRBV14 and TRBJ2-2 proteins, so the full variable domain is: EAGVTQFPSHSVIEKGQTVTLRCDPISGHDNLYWYRRVMGKEIKFLLHFVKESKQDESGMPNNRFLAERTGGTYSTLKVQPAELEDSGVYFCASSQGGRGYRTGELFFGEGSRLTVL.